This is a list of T cell receptor beta chains from one sample in a study of response to subunit inactivated influenza vaccine. TCRdb re-derived calls from the RT-PCR reads in MiXCR, one entry per CDR3 protein. Counted here are about 700,000 distinct CDR3 sequences, approximately 15% occurring once; the ten biggest clones make up 7.5% to 9%. Sequenced here: PBMCs from blood, sampled less than 15 days before vaccination. These receptors were obtained from a man between 45 and 60 years old who received an inactivated influenza vaccine. Both conserved end residues are part of each CDR3.

J gene,V gene,CDR3 protein
TRBJ2-2,TRBV12-3/TRBV12-4,CASSLDTGELFF
TRBJ1-6,TRBV6-1,CASSAGSSSYNSPLHF
TRBJ1-3,TRBV12-3/TRBV12-4,CASSLSGSGRSGNTIYF
TRBJ2-3,TRBV5-1,CASSHPSRGYTDTQYF
TRBJ2-5,TRBV4-1,CASSYRMGQLTETQYF
TRBJ2-7,TRBV6-2/TRBV6-3,CASRLLGSPLSSYEQYF
TRBJ2-3,TRBV10-3,CAISESYTQYF
TRBJ1-4,TRBV5-1,CASSTNSGSNEKLFF
TRBJ1-2,TRBV7-9,CASSLALSDPNYGYTF
TRBJ1-1,TRBV5-1,CASSLSQMNTEAFF
TRBJ2-1,TRBV7-2,CASTQIGEGSYNEQFF
TRBJ2-7,TRBV5-1,CASSLGPRLAGSYEQYF
TRBJ1-2,TRBV2,CASSRDRNSNYGYTF
TRBJ2-7,TRBV28,CASRWGTVGEQYF
TRBJ2-1,TRBV11-2,CASSANLGSYNEQFF
TRBJ2-5,TRBV9,CASSATGIGETQYF
TRBJ1-1,TRBV2,CASSVEFGLTEAFF
TRBJ2-1,TRBV15,CATSKYRGLNNEQFF
TRBJ2-7,TRBV4-2,CASSPRVAGSYEQYF
TRBJ2-7,TRBV6-5,CASSYTGFLRTYEQYF
TRBJ2-3,TRBV20-1,CSATLRGGPVDTQYF
TRBJ1-2,TRBV13,CASSLGDTDGYTF
TRBJ2-1,TRBV7-2,CASSFAAANYNEQFF
TRBJ2-2,TRBV11-2,CASSRSADWDSGELFF
TRBJ2-5,TRBV28,CASSFPRTLGTIQETQYF
TRBJ2-7,TRBV9,CASSVTGLAVHEQYF
TRBJ2-1,TRBV10-2,CASSKLDRLDEQFF
TRBJ2-1,TRBV29-1,CSVLGLAGVFRDEQFF
TRBJ2-2,TRBV6-1,CASRGDRVNTGELFF
TRBJ2-3,TRBV7-6,CASSSRPSGGPFTDTQYF
TRBJ2-5,TRBV6-2/TRBV6-3,CASSYSGLAGETQYF
TRBJ2-2,TRBV6-2/TRBV6-3,CASSTASGTITGELFF
TRBJ2-4,TRBV6-1,CASRWGGKVQNIQYF
TRBJ2-7,TRBV20-1,CSADEGASYEQYF
TRBJ2-3,TRBV12-3/TRBV12-4,CASGLLDTQYF
TRBJ1-2,TRBV10-3,CAIRGTVYGYTF
TRBJ1-1,TRBV3-1,CASSQRRGNEAFF
TRBJ2-7,TRBV4-2,CASSQDQGLPYEQYF
TRBJ1-1,TRBV18,CASSPLVIGNTEAFF
TRBJ2-3,TRBV5-1,CASRHRTDTQYF
TRBJ2-3,TRBV20-1,CSASDRDPLDPDTQYF
TRBJ2-7,TRBV7-2,CASSSGHNLRGEQYF
TRBJ2-3,TRBV20-1,CSARGLLAGITDTQYF